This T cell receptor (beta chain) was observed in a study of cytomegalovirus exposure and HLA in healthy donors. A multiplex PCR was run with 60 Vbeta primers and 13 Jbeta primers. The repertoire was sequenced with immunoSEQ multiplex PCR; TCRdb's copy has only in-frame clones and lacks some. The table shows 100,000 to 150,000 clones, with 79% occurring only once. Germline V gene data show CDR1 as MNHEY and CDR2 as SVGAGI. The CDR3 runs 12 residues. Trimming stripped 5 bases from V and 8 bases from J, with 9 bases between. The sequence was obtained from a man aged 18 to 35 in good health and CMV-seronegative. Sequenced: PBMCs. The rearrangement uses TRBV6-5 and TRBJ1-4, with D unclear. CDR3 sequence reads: CASSLRGEKLFF. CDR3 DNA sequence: TGTGCCAGCAGTCTTCGAGGGGAAAAACTGTTTTTT.